This section outlines one T cell receptor beta chain sequence together with its context. TCRdb redid the calling of the 5' RACE reads with MiXCR, one entry per CDR3 protein. The sample consists of 35,000 to 45,000 distinct CDR3 sequences, around 23% of them appearing once. The sorted Tregs were CD4+CD25+CD127-/low cells. The sequence was obtained from a female donor with breast cancer. Input material: Tregs sorted from a lymph node.

CDR3 DNA: TGTGCCAGCAGTGACCGGGAGGGCCCAGATACGCAGTATTTT. Its protein is CASSDREGPDTQYF. This chain uses TRBV6-4 with TRBJ2-3; 8 bases are shared with TRBD2. V trimming: 2 bases; J trimming: 4 bases; junction bases outside the gene matches: 2. Germline CDR1 reads MRHNA; CDR2 reads SNTAGT. The CDR3 has 14 residues.